This TCR beta chain originates from a study of T cell repertoires in cytomegalovirus infection. Across the whole study: Shared public TCR beta signatures pointed to both CMV infection and a matching HLA type.

TCRdb analysed the reads with MiXCR anew, one entry per CDR3 protein. The table has about 80,000 distinct CDR3 sequences, more than 3.5% seen once. This clonotype was picked up many times. Germline CDR1 and CDR2: MRHNA and SNTAGT. The CDR3 consists of 14 residues. V lost 2 bases and J lost 3, with 10 bases in between. Material for sequencing was PBMCs. The sequence came from a human donor in good health (CMV status not recorded). Some clones in this sample may be carry-over from other donors' samples. The gene calls are TRBV6-4 and TRBJ2-5; D is perhaps TRBD1 or TRBD2 (5 bases each). CDR3 amino acids: CASSDVRGEETQYF. CDR3 coding DNA: TGTGCCAGCAGTGACGTTCGAGGGGAAGAGACCCAGTACTTC.